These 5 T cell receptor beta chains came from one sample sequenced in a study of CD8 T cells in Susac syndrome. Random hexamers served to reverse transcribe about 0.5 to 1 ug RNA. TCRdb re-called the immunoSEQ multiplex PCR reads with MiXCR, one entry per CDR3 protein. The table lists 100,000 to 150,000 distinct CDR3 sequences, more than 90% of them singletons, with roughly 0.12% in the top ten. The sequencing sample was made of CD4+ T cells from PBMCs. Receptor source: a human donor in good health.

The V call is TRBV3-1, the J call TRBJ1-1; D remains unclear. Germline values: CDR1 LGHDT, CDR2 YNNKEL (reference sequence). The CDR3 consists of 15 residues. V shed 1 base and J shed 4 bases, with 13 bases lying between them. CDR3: CASSQAPTIGTEAFF. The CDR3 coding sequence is TGTGCCAGCAGCCAAGCTCCCACGATTGGCACTGAAGCTTTCTTT.

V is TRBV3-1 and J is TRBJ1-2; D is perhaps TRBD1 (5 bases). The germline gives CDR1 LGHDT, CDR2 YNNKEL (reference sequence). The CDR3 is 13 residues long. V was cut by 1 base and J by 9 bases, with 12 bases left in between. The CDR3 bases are TGTGCCAGCAGCCAAGTCTCCCAGGGCAGCTACACCTTC. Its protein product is CASSQVSQGSYTF.

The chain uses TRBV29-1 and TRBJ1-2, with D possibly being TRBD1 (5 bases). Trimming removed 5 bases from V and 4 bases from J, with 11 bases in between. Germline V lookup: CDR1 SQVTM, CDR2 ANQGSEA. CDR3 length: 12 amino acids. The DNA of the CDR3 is TGCAGCGTTTCGGACACCCTCTATGGCTACACCTTC. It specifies CSVSDTLYGYTF.

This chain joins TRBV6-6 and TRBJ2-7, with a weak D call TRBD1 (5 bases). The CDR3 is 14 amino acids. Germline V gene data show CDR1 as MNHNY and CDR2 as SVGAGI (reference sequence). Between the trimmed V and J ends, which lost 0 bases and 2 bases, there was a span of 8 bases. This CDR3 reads CASSYSGRAYEQYF. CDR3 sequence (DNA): TGTGCCAGCAGTTACTCCGGCAGGGCCTACGAGCAGTACTTC.

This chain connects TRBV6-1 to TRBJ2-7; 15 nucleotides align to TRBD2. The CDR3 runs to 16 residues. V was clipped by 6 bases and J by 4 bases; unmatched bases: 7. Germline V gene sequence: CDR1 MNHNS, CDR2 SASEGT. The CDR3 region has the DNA TGTGCCAGCAGCAGGACTAGCGGGAGGGCCTTGTACGAGCAGTACTTC. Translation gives CASSRTSGRALYEQYF.